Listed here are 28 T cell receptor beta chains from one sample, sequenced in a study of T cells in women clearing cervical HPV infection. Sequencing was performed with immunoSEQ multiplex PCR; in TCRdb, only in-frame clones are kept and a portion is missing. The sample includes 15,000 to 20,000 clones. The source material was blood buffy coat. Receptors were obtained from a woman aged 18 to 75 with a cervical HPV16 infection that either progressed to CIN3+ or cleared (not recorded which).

CDR3: CAISEPRTLRYTQYF. Partial CDR3 DNA: TGTGCCATCAGTGAGCCGCGGACTCTCCGTTATACG. This chain joins TRBV10-3 and TRBJ2-3, with a possible D match to TRBD2 (5 bases). The sequenced fragment ends 3 residues before the CDR3 boundary, so the rest is inferred from the germline J gene. The germline V gene has CDR1 ENHRY and CDR2 SYGVKD. This CDR3 is 15 amino acids long. Trimming took off 2 bases at V and 7 bases at J, with 16 bases between the two ends.

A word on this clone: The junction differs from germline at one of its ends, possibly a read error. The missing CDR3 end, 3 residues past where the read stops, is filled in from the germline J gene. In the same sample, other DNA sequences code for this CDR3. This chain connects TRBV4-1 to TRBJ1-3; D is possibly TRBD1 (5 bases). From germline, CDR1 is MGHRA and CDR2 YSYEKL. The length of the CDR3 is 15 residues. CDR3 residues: CASSHRDSSRNTIYF. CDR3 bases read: TGCGCCAGCAGCCATCGGGACTCCTCGAGAAACACA.

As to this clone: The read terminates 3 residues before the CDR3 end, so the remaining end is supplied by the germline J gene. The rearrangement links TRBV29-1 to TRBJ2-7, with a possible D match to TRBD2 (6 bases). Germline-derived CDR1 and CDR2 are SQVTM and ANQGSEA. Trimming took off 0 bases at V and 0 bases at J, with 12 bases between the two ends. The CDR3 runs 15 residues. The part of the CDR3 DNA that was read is TGCAGCGTTGAAGATCGCAGGGACTTCTCCTACGAG. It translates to CSVEDRRDFSYE. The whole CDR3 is CSVEDRRDFSYEQYF.

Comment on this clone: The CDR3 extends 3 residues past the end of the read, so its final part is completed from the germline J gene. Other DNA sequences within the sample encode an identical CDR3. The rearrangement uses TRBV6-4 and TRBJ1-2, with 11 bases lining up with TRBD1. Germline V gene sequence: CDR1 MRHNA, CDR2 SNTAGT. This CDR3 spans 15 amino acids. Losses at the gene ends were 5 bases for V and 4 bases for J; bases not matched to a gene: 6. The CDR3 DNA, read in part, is TGTGCCAGCAGTCCCGGGACAGGGGGAATCTATGGC. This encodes CASSPGTGGIYG. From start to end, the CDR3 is CASSPGTGGIYGYTF.

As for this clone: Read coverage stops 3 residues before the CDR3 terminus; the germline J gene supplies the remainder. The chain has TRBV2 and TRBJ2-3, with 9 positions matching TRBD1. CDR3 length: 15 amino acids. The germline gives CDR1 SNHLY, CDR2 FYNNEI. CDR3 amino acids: CASSETGGSRQPQYF. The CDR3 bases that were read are TGTGCCAGCAGTGAAACAGGGGGCTCAAGACAGCCG.

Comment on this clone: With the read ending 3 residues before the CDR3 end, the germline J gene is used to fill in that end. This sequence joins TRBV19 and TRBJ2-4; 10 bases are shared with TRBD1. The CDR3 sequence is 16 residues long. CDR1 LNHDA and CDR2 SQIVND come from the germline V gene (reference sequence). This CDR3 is CASRDPGQGTNYGQYF. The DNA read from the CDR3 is TGTGCCAGTAGGGACCCGGGACAGGGGACTAACTATGGT.

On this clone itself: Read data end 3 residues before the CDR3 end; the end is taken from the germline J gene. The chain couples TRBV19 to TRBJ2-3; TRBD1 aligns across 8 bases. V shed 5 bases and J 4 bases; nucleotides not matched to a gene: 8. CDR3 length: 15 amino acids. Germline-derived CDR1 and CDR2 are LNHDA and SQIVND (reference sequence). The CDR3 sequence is CASSSRDRSPDTQYF. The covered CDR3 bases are TGTGCCAGTAGTTCCCGGGACAGGTCCCCAGATACG. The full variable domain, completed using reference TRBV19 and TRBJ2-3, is DGGITQSPKYLFRKEGQNVTLSCEQNLNHDAMYWYRQDPGQGLRLIYYSQIVNDFQKGDIAEGYSVSREKKESFPLTVTSAQKNPTAFYLCASSSRDRSPDTQYFGPGTRLTVL.

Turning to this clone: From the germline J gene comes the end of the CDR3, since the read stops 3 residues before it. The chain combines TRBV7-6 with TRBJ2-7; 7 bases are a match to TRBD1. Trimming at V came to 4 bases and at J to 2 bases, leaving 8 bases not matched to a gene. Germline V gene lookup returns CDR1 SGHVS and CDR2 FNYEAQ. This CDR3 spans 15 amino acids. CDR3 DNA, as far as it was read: TGTGCCAGCAGCTCCTCTTGGACAGGCACCTACGAG. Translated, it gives CASSSSWTGTYE. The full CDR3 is CASSSSWTGTYEQYF.

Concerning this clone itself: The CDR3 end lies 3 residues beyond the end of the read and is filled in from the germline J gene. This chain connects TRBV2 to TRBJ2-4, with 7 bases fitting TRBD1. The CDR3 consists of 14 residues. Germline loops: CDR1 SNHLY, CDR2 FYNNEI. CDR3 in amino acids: CASSGQVNNYGQYF. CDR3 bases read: TGTGCCAGCAGCGGACAGGTTAATAACTATGGT.

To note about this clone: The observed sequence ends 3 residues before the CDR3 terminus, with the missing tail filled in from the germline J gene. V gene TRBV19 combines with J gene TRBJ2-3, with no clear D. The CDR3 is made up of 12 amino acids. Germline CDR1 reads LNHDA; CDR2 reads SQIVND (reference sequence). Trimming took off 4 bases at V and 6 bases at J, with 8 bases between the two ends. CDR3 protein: CASSTGRDTQYF. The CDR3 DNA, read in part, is TGTGCCAGTAGTACCGGCAGGGATACG.

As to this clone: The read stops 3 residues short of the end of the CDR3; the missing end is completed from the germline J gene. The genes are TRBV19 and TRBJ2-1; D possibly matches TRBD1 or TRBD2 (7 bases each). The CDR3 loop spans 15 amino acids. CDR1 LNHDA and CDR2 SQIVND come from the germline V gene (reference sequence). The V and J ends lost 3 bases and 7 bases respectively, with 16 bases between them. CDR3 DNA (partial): TGTGCCAGTAGTATTGGGAGGGGGCTTTGGAATGAG. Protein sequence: CASSIGRGLWNE. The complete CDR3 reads CASSIGRGLWNEQFF.

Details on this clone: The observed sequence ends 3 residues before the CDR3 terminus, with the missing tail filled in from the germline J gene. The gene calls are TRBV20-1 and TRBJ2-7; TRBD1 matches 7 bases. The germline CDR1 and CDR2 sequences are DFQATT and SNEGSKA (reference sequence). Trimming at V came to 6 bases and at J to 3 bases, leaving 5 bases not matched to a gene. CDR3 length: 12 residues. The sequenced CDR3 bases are TGCAGTGCCGAGACAGGGAGCTACGAG. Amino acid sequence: CSAETGSYE. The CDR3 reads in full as CSAETGSYEQYF.

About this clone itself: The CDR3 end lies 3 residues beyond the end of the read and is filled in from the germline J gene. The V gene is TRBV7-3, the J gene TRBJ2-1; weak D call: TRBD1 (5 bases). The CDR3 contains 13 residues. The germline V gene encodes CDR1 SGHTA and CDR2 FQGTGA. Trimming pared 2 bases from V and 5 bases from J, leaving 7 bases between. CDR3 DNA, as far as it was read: TGTGCCAGCAGCTTAGGGGCCAACAATGAG. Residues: CASSLGANNE. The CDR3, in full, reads CASSLGANNEQFF.

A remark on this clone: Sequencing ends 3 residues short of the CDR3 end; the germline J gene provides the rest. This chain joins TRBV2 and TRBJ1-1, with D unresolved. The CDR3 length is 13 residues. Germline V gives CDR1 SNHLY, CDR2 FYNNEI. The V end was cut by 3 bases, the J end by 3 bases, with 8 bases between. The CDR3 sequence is CASSDLRHTEAFF. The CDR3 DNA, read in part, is TGTGCCAGCAGTGATCTGAGGCACACTGAA.

The CDR3 is CATSREAGESYEQYF. The covered CDR3 bases are TGTGCCACCAGCAGAGAAGCAGGGGAGTCCTACGAG. The V and J genes are TRBV15 and TRBJ2-7; a possible D gene is TRBD1 (6 bases). The read stops 3 residues short of the end of the CDR3; the missing end is completed from the germline J gene. Germline V gene sequence: CDR1 LNHNV, CDR2 YYDKDF (reference sequence). V lost 0 bases and J 1 base, leaving 10 bases between the germline ends. The CDR3 is 15 amino acids.

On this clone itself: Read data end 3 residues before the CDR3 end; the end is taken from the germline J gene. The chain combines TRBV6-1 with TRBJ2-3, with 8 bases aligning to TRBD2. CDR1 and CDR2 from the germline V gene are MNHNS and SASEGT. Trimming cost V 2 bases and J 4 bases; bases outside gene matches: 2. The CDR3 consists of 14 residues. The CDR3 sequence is CASSEQRGPDTQYF. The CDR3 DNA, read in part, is TGTGCCAGCAGTGAACAGCGGGGGCCAGATACG.

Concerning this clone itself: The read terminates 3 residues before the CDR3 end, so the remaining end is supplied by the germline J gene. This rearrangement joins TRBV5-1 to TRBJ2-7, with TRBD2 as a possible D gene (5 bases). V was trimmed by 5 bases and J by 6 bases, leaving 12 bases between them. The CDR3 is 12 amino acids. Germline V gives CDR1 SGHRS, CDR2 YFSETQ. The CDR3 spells CASRIGLGEQYF. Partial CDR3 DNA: TGCGCCAGCAGAATAGGACTGGGCGAG.

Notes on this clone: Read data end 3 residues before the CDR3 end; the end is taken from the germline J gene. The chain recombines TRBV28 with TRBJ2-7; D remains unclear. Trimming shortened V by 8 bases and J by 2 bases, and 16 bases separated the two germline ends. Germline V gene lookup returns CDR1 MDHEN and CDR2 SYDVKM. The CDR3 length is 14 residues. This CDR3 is CASRVSSPAYEQYF. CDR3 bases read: TGTGCCAGCCGTGTTTCTTCCCCCGCCTACGAG.

The part of the CDR3 DNA that was read is TGTGCCATCAGTGAGTCGGTGAACCGAGGCAATGAG. It specifies CAISESVNRGNE. The CDR3 in full is CAISESVNRGNEQFF. The chain recombines TRBV10-3 with TRBJ2-1; D gene unclear. Sequencing ends 3 residues short of the CDR3 end; the germline J gene provides the rest. This CDR3 contains 15 residues. V lost 0 bases to trimming and J lost 6 bases, with 12 bases between them. The V gene's germline CDR1 is ENHRY and CDR2 SYGVKD.

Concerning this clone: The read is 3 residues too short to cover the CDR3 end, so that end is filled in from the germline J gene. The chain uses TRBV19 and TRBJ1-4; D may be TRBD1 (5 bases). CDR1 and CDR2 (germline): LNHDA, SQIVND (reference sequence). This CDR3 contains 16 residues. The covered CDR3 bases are TGTGCCAGTAGTATAGCCCCAGGGAATACGGGATCACCA. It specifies CASSIAPGNTGSP. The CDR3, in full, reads CASSIAPGNTGSPLFF.

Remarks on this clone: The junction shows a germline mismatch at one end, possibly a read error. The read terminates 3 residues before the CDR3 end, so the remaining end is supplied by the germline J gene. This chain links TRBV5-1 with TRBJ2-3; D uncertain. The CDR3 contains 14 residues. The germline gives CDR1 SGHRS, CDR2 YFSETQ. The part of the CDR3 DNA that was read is TGCGCCAGCAGCTTGGCCGTGGCCCCAGAGACG. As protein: CASSLAVAPET. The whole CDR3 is CASSLAVAPETQYF. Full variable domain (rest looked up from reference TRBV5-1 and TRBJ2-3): KAGVTQTPRYLIKTRGQQVTLSCSPISGHRSVSWYQQTPGQGLQFLFEYFSETQRNKGNFPGRFSGRQFSNSRSEMNVSTLELGDSALYLCASSLAVAPETQYFGPGTRLTVL.

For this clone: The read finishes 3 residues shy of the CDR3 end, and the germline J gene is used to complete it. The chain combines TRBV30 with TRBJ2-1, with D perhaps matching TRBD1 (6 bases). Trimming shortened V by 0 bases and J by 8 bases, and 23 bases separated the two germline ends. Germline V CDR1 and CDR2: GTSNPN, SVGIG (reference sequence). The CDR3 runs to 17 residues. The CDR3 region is CAWSVTAIGGFLHEQFF. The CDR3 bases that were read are TGTGCCTGGAGTGTAACCGCCATAGGGGGATTCCTGCATGAG.

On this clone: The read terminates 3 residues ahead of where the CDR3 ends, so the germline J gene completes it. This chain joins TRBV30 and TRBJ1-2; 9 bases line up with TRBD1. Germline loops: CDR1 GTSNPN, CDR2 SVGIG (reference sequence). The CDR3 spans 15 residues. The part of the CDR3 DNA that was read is TGTGCCTGGAGTCTACCGGGACAGGGCGACAATGAC. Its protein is CAWSLPGQGDND. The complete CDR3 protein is CAWSLPGQGDNDYTF.

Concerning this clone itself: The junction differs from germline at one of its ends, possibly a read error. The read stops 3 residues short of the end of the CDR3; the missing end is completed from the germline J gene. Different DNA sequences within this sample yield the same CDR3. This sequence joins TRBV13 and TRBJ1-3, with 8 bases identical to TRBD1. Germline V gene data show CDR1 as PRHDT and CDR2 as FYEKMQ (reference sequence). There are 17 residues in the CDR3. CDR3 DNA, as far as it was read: TGTGCCAGCAGCATACGACAGGGGAGACTCTCTGGAAACACA. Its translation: CASSIRQGRLSGNT. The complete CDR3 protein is CASSIRQGRLSGNTIYF.

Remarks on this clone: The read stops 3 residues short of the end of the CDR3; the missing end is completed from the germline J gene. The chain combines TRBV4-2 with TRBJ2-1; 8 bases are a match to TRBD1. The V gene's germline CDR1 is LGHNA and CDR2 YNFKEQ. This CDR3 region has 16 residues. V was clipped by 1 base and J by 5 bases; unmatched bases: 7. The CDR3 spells CASSQGRTGKDNEQFF. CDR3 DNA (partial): TGTGCCAGCAGCCAAGGACGGACAGGGAAGGACAATGAG.

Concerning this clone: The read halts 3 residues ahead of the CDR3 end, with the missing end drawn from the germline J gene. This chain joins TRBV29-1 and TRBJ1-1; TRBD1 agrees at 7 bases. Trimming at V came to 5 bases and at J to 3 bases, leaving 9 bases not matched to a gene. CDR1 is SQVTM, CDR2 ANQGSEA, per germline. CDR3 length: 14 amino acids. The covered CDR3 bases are TGCAGCGTTCGCGGACAGGACGGGGACACTGAA. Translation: CSVRGQDGDTE. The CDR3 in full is CSVRGQDGDTEAFF.

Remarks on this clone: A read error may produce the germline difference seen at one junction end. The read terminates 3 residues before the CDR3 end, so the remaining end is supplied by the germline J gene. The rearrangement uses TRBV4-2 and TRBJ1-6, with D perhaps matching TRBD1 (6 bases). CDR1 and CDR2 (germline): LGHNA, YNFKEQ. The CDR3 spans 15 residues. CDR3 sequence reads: CASSQKTGYNSPLHF. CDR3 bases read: TGCGCCAGCAGCCAAAAAACAGGGTATAATTCACCC.

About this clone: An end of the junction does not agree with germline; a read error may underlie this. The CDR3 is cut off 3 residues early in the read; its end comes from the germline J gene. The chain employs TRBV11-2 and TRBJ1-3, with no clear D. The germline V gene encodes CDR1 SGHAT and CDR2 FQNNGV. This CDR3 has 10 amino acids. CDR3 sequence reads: CASSLNTIYF. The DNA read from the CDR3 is TGTGCCAGCAGCTTAAACACG.